The rows below give T cell receptor beta chains drawn from one sample of a study of cytomegalovirus exposure and HLA in healthy donors. Sequencing was performed with immunoSEQ multiplex PCR; in TCRdb, only in-frame clones are kept and a portion is missing. The sample holds around 180,000 clones, 79% seen once. The specimen sequenced was PBMCs. The receptors derive from a woman in her thirties or forties in good health and CMV-seronegative. Each CDR3 is given with its conserved first and last residue. A D gene is named only where the DNA matches it firmly. Expanded clones are given a class, and other clones once, few, many or no size at all.

d_gene	j_gene	v_gene	abundance	CDR3nt	CDR3aa
NA	TRBJ2-1	TRBV4-1	NA	TGCGCCAGCAGCCACGCGGACAGAGCTGAGCAGTTCTTC	CASSHADRAEQFF
NA	TRBJ2-3	TRBV7-3	few	TGTGCCAGCAGCAAAATGGGGACTCAACGGACAGATACGCAGTATTTT	CASSKMGTQRTDTQYF
NA	TRBJ1-5	TRBV6-1	NA	TGTGCCAGCAGTGGAGGGGAGGTGGGTCAGCCCCAGCATTTT	CASSGGEVGQPQHF
NA	TRBJ2-2	TRBV7-6	NA	TGTGCCAGCAGCTTAGCGGCAGGGAGGAGCGGGGAGCTGTTTTTT	CASSLAAGRSGELFF
TRBD1	TRBJ1-5	TRBV2	few	TGTGCCAGCAGGGGGGACAGGGGGGATCAGCCCCAGCATTTT	CASRGDRGDQPQHF
NA	TRBJ2-2	TRBV30	once	TGTGCCTGGAGCCCAGCAACAGGGTTTGTCGCCGGGGAGCTGTTTTTT	CAWSPATGFVAGELFF
TRBD2	TRBJ2-1	TRBV5-4	NA	TGTGCCAGCAGCACTGGATGGGGGGGCTCCTACAATGAGCAGTTCTTC	CASSTGWGGSYNEQFF
NA	TRBJ2-7	TRBV19	NA	TGTGCCAGTAGTATAACGCGCTACAGCTCCTACGAGCAGTACTTC	CASSITRYSSYEQYF
TRBD1	TRBJ1-2	TRBV4-3	few	TGCGCCAGCAGCCAGAGGGGACAGGGATCTACATTCTATGGCTACACCTTC	CASSQRGQGSTFYGYTF
NA	TRBJ2-7	TRBV29-1	NA	TGCAGCGTTGAAGATCGGAGGGGCTCCCCTTTGAGGAGATGGCAGTACTTC	CSVEDRRGSPLRRWQYF
TRBD1	TRBJ2-6	TRBV2	NA	TGTGCCAGCCGTCCCGGGACAGGGGACGGGGCCAACGTCCTGACTTTC	CASRPGTGDGANVLTF
NA	TRBJ1-1	TRBV6-1	NA	TGTGCCAGCAGCTCGCGGTGCTCGGACACTGAAGCTTTCTTT	CASSSRCSDTEAFF
NA	TRBJ1-2	TRBV2	NA	TGTGCCAGCAGTGAGAGGGTGGGTGGAATAAATGGCTACACCTTC	CASSERVGGINGYTF
TRBD2	TRBJ2-4	TRBV5-1	NA	TGCGCCAGCAGCTCAGGACTAGCGGGAGGAGGTGGCATTCAGTACTTC	CASSSGLAGGGGIQYF
NA	TRBJ1-3	TRBV6-5	few	TGTGCCAGCAGTTACCCCGGGGGGCCTAGAAACACCATATATTTT	CASSYPGGPRNTIYF
NA	TRBJ1-3	TRBV11-3	NA	TGTGCCAGCGAATCGGCCCAGGGCGGAAACACCATATATTTT	CASESAQGGNTIYF
TRBD2	TRBJ2-1	TRBV9	NA	TGTGCCAGCAGCCCCCTAGCGGGAGATCTCGGCAATGAGCAGTTCTTC	CASSPLAGDLGNEQFF
NA	TRBJ1-4	TRBV5-5	once	TGTGCCAGCAGCGTGACAGTGGGCGATGAAAAACTGTTTTTT	CASSVTVGDEKLFF
TRBD1	TRBJ1-1	TRBV7-6	NA	TGTGCCAGCAGCTTAGGGAGACAGGGGGCGGTCACTGAAGCTTTCTTT	CASSLGRQGAVTEAFF
NA	TRBJ1-2	TRBV19	NA	TGTGCCAGTAGTGCCGACAGGCGGGGGTTCGATGGCTACACCTTC	CASSADRRGFDGYTF
TRBD1	TRBJ1-2	TRBV12-5	NA	TGTGCTAGTGGTTTGCCACTTTGGGCCCAGACAGGGGATGGTGGCTACACCTTC	CASGLPLWAQTGDGGYTF
NA	TRBJ1-3	TRBV5-1	NA	TGCGCCAGCAGCCCCGAGCCTGGAAACACCATATATTTT	CASSPEPGNTIYF
TRBD1	TRBJ1-1	TRBV5-1	NA	TGCGCCAGCAGCTTGGGGGGGACAGAGGGTAGTTTGGCTTTCTTT	CASSLGGTEGSLAFF
NA	TRBJ1-1	TRBV5-5	once	TGTGCCAGCGGGCGTGAGGGCTTTACTGAAGCTTTCTTT	CASGREGFTEAFF
TRBD1	TRBJ1-2	TRBV5-6	few	TGTGCCAGCAGCTTCTGGGACAGGGCTAACTATGGCTACACCTTC	CASSFWDRANYGYTF
TRBD1	TRBJ1-1	TRBV5-4	NA	TGTGCCAGCAGCTTAGGACAGGGTGGACGAGGCACTGAAGCTTTCTTT	CASSLGQGGRGTEAFF
TRBD1	TRBJ1-1	TRBV28	NA	TGTGCCAGTACCCTCGGGGGACAGGGGCGAACTGAAGCTTTCTTT	CASTLGGQGRTEAFF
NA	TRBJ2-7	TRBV6-6	few	TGTGCCAGCAGTTACGCAACGAGCTCCTACGAGCAGTACTTC	CASSYATSSYEQYF
NA	TRBJ2-1	TRBV4-1	once	TGCGCCAGCAGCCGGAGTTCCTACAATGAGCAGTTCTTC	CASSRSSYNEQFF
NA	TRBJ1-6	TRBV14	NA	TGTGCCAGCAGCCAAGTTCGGGGGGAGGATCGTTCACCCCTCCACTTT	CASSQVRGEDRSPLHF
TRBD1	TRBJ1-1	TRBV7-8	NA	TGTGCCAGCAGCTTAGAATCGGCCCAGACAGGGGTAAAGACTGAAGCTTTCTTT	CASSLESAQTGVKTEAFF
TRBD2	TRBJ2-2	TRBV6-1	NA	TGTGCCAGCAGTGGGAAGACTAGCGGCACCGGGGAGCTGTTTTTT	CASSGKTSGTGELFF
TRBD1	TRBJ2-7	TRBV27	NA	TGTGCCAGCAGTTTATTTCCGGCAGGGGGTGGCTCCGAGCAGTACTTC	CASSLFPAGGGSEQYF
TRBD1	TRBJ2-7	TRBV7-9	NA	TGTGCCAGCAGCTCCGGGACAGGTGACTACGAGCAGTACTTC	CASSSGTGDYEQYF
NA	TRBJ1-2	TRBV6-5	NA	TGTGCCAGCAGTTACGACGGGAGATATGGCTACACCTTC	CASSYDGRYGYTF
NA	TRBJ2-7	TRBV5-1	NA	TGCGCCAGCAGCCTCGGCTGGCAGGGTGGCGAGCAGTACTTC	CASSLGWQGGEQYF
NA	TRBJ1-4	TRBV2	many	TGTGCCAGCCACGCGGAATTTGCAACTAATGAAAAACTGTTTTTT	CASHAEFATNEKLFF
NA	TRBJ2-1	TRBV7-8	NA	TGTGCCAGCAGCTTAGGGGGGGATTATACCTACAATGAGCAGTTCTTC	CASSLGGDYTYNEQFF
NA	TRBJ2-7	TRBV7-6	NA	TGTGCCAGCAGCTTAATAACTGGTAGCGCGGCCGAGCAGTACTTC	CASSLITGSAAEQYF
TRBD1	TRBJ1-1	TRBV19	NA	TGTGCCAGTAGTATCCGACAGGGCTACACTGAAGCTTTCTTT	CASSIRQGYTEAFF
TRBD2	TRBJ2-7	TRBV5-4	NA	TGTGCCAGCAGCTTCGGGGGGGCTACGGGGGAGCAGTACTTC	CASSFGGATGEQYF
NA	TRBJ1-3	TRBV6-1	once	TGTGCCAGCAGTGCCCCGACAGGTATTGGAAACACCATATATTTT	CASSAPTGIGNTIYF
NA	TRBJ2-2	TRBV5-1	NA	TGCGCCAGCAGCTTGGGGGACTCCACGAACACCGGGGAGCTGTTTTTT	CASSLGDSTNTGELFF
TRBD1	TRBJ1-6	TRBV19	NA	TGTGCCAGTGGTTACAGGGGTAATTCACCCCTCCACTTT	CASGYRGNSPLHF
NA	TRBJ2-2	TRBV30	NA	TGTGCCTCGCCAGGGGATGTGAACACCGGGGAGCTGTTTTTT	CASPGDVNTGELFF
TRBD2	TRBJ2-2	TRBV9	NA	TGTGCCAGCAGCGCAGACCTCAGCGGGAGGGCGGACACCGGGGAGCTGTTTTTT	CASSADLSGRADTGELFF
TRBD2	TRBJ2-1	TRBV29-1	once	TGCAGCGGGTTTGGCCCCCGGGAGGGCTATGAGCAGTTCTTC	CSGFGPREGYEQFF
TRBD2	TRBJ2-7	TRBV6-1	NA	TGTGCCAGCAGTTGGGGGGGGGTCCCCGGTGCGGAGCAGTACTTC	CASSWGGVPGAEQYF